These 5 T cell receptor beta chains came from one sample sequenced in a study of T cells after yellow fever vaccination. Using its own MiXCR run on the 5' RACE reads, TCRdb lists one record per CDR3 protein. The data show 450,000 to 550,000 distinct CDR3 sequences, 15% to 20% seen once. Sequencing used PBMCs, obtained 15 days after the yellow fever booster vaccination. The receptors shown here come from a man under 40 who received the YFV17D yellow fever vaccine.

The chain employs TRBV13 and TRBJ2-1; 7 positions agree with TRBD2. Germline loops: CDR1 PRHDT, CDR2 FYEKMQ (reference sequence). The trim removed 5 bases at V and 4 bases at J, leaving 11 bases unmatched. The CDR3 loop spans 16 amino acids. The CDR3 is CASSNRDYNLYNEQFF. CDR3 sequence (DNA): TGTGCCAGCAGCAACCGGGACTACAATCTTTACAATGAGCAGTTCTTC.

This clonotype was observed a few times. J is TRBJ2-7 and V is TRBV20-1, with a possible D match to TRBD2 (6 bases). The CDR3 has 15 residues. Germline values: CDR1 DFQATT, CDR2 SNEGSKA (reference sequence). Trimming left V 6 bases short and J 0 bases short, with 18 bases between. The CDR3 loop reads CSAQVMSGVSYEQYF. Written as DNA, the CDR3 is TGCAGTGCGCAAGTAATGTCGGGGGTCTCCTACGAGCAGTACTTC.

The gene calls are TRBV19 and TRBJ2-2; perhaps TRBD1 as D (6 bases). V dropped 5 bases and J dropped 0 bases, with 13 bases sitting between them. The CDR3 has 16 residues. Germline lookup yields CDR1 LNHDA and CDR2 SQIVND (reference sequence). The CDR3 loop is CASSLDRTANTGELFF. The CDR3 DNA reads TGTGCCAGTAGTCTTGACCGGACAGCGAACACCGGGGAGCTGTTTTTT.

The chain combines TRBV12-3 or TRBV12-4 with TRBJ1-1; D not certain. The ends were cut back, 2 bases at V and 4 bases at J, with 8 bases in the middle. The CDR3 extends over 13 amino acids. The CDR3 coding sequence is TGTGCCAGCAGTTTAAACGACCGCACTGAAGCTTTCTTT. Translation gives CASSLNDRTEAFF.

This clonotype is a singleton in its sample. This chain links TRBV27 with TRBJ2-2; 7 positions match TRBD1. The CDR3 is 18 residues long. Per germline, CDR1 MNHEY and CDR2 SMNVEV (reference sequence). J gave up 4 bases and V 6 bases, and 17 bases lay outside the gene matches. The CDR3 protein is CASSSDHQDRSTTGELFF. The CDR3 region has the DNA TGTGCCAGCAGCTCAGACCACCAGGACAGGTCTACCACCGGGGAGCTGTTTTTT.